Listed below are T cell receptor beta chains from one sample, sequenced in a study of cytomegalovirus exposure and HLA in healthy donors. Method: immunoSEQ multiplex PCR; TCRdb's copy keeps in-frame clones and lacks some. The sample has about 160,000 clones, approximately 84% seen once. Source material: PBMCs. The receptor source for this set is a woman in her 40s in good health and CMV-seropositive. CDR3s include the opening cysteine and the closing phenylalanine or tryptophan.

j_gene: TRBJ2-7; v_gene: TRBV14; CDR3aa: CASSQSGRWYEQYF
j_gene: TRBJ1-1; v_gene: TRBV30; CDR3aa: CAWSVAGGTEAFF
j_gene: TRBJ1-6; v_gene: TRBV29-1; CDR3aa: CSVGGGNSPLHF
j_gene: TRBJ2-5; v_gene: TRBV5-1; CDR3aa: CASSLRDRQETQYF
j_gene: TRBJ1-1; v_gene: TRBV11-2; CDR3aa: CASRSGLDTEAFF
j_gene: TRBJ2-5; v_gene: TRBV10-3; CDR3aa: CAIKDSHAETQYF
j_gene: TRBJ1-2; v_gene: TRBV15; CDR3aa: CATRRGAANYGYTF
j_gene: TRBJ2-3; v_gene: TRBV18; CDR3aa: CASSATGADTQYF
j_gene: TRBJ2-3; v_gene: TRBV11-2; CDR3aa: CASSFSLAEDTQYF
j_gene: TRBJ1-2; v_gene: TRBV29-1; CDR3aa: CSAGQLGDYGYTF
j_gene: TRBJ2-3; v_gene: TRBV30; CDR3aa: CAWYAGSNTDTQYF
j_gene: TRBJ1-4; v_gene: TRBV6-1; CDR3aa: CASSVAGQGLRKLFF
j_gene: TRBJ1-3; v_gene: TRBV5-1; CDR3aa: CASSLDGGSYGNTIYF
j_gene: TRBJ1-3; v_gene: TRBV6-1; CDR3aa: CASSPNSSGNTIYF
j_gene: TRBJ2-2; v_gene: TRBV5-1; CDR3aa: CASSPGGWTGELFF
j_gene: TRBJ2-3; v_gene: TRBV7-2; CDR3aa: CASRPRRGITSTDTQYF
j_gene: TRBJ2-5; v_gene: TRBV19; CDR3aa: CASSPGLAGGLETQYF
j_gene: TRBJ1-2; v_gene: TRBV28; CDR3aa: CASVRDRRRPDAPDLYGYTF
j_gene: TRBJ1-1; v_gene: TRBV11-2; CDR3aa: CASRPTASGAFF
j_gene: TRBJ1-2; v_gene: TRBV19; CDR3aa: CASTPDRGGYGYTF
j_gene: TRBJ1-6; v_gene: TRBV18; CDR3aa: CASSVGQGQSPLHF
j_gene: TRBJ1-2; v_gene: TRBV7-3; CDR3aa: CASSPSFTGDGYTF
j_gene: TRBJ1-2; v_gene: TRBV27; CDR3aa: CASRPRQGTDYGYTF
j_gene: TRBJ1-1; v_gene: TRBV18; CDR3aa: CASSPLQGFNTEAFF
j_gene: TRBJ1-2; v_gene: TRBV7-2; CDR3aa: CASSVRQGYGGYTF
j_gene: TRBJ1-2; v_gene: TRBV4-1; CDR3aa: CASSQAGGRGYTF
j_gene: TRBJ1-1; v_gene: TRBV18; CDR3aa: CASSPLREGTEAFF
j_gene: TRBJ2-3; v_gene: TRBV5-1; CDR3aa: CASSLGDRAMSTQYF